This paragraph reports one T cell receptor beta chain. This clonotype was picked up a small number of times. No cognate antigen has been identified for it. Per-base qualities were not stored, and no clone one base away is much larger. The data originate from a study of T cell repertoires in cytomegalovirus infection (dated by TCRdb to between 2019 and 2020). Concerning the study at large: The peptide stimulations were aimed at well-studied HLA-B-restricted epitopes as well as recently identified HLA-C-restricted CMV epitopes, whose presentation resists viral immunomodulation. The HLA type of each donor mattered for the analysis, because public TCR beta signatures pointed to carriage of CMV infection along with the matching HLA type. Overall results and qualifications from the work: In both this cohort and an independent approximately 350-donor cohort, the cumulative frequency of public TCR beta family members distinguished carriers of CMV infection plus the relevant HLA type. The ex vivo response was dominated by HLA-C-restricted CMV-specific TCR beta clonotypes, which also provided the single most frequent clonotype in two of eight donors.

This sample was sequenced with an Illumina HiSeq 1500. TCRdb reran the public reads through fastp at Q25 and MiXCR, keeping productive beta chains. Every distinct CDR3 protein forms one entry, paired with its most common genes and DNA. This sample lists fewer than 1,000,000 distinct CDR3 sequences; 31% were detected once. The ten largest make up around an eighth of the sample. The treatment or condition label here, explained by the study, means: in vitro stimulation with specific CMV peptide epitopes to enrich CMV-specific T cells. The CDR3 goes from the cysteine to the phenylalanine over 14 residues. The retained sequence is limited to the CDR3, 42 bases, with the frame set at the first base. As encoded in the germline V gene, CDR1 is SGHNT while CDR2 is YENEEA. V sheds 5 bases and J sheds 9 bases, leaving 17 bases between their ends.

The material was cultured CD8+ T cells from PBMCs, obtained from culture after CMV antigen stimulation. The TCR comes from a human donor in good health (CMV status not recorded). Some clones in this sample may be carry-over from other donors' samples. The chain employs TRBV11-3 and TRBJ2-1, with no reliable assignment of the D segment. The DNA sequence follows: TGTGCCAGCAGCGATGGCCCAGCGTCCCGTGAGCAGTTCTTC. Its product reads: CASSDGPASREQFF.